This T cell receptor (beta chain) was retrieved from a study of shared clonotypes between healthy human individuals. Sorted-subset replicate PCRs used 200 ng DNA, approximately 30,000 T cell genomes. In the study's own analysis: From ImmunoSEQ came sequences covering only the junction and carrying no quality scores, so filtering differed. The assay was immunoSEQ multiplex PCR, and TCRdb's table has in-frame clones only and misses some. The V and J calls and clone size are taken from that table; D and trimming were inferred from the DNA. The data contain around 940,000 clones, approximately 80% of them singletons. Note on this clone: Its antigen is not known. This specimen includes other DNA sequences encoding the same CDR3.

Study-wide findings and caveats: Clonotype sharing among donors, it was expected, would be affected by sequencing depth.

V shed 2 bases and J shed 5 bases, with 9 bases lying between them. The CDR3 consists of 13 residues. Germline-derived CDR1 and CDR2 are KGHSH and LQKENI. The sequencing input was memory CD4+ T cells sorted from blood. The subset here: CD45RA-negative fraction. V is TRBV18 and J is TRBJ1-2; perhaps TRBD1 as D (5 bases). The clonotype originates from a man between 18 and 29 years old in good health. For the CDR3, the DNA is TGTGCCAGCTCACCATCGAGGGGATATGGCTACACCTTC. This codes for CASSPSRGYGYTF.